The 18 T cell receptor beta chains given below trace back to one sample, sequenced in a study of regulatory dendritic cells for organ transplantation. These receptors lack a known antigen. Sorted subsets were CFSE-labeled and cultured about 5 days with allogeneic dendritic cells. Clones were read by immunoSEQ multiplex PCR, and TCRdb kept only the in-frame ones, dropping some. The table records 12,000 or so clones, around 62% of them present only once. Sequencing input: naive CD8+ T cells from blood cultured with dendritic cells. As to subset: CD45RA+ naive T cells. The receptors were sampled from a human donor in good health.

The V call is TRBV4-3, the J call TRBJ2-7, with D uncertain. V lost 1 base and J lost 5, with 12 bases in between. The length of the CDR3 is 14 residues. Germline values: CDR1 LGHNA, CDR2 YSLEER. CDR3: CASSQVARSHEQYF. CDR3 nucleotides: TGCGCCAGCAGCCAAGTGGCCCGGAGCCACGAGCAGTACTTC.

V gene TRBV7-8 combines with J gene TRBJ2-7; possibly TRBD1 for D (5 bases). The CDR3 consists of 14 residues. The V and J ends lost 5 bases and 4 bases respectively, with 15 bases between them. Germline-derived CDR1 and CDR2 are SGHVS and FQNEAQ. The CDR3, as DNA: TGTGCCAGCAGCCCACCGGACAAGGATTACGAGCAGTACTTC. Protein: CASSPPDKDYEQYF.

As DNA, the CDR3 is TGTGCCAGCAGCCCCGACGGAGGGTCTGGGGCCAACGTCCTGACTTTC. Translation gives CASSPDGGSGANVLTF. The chain carries TRBV11-2 and TRBJ2-6; D perhaps matches TRBD2 (6 bases). Per germline, CDR1 SGHAT and CDR2 FQNNGV. The length of the CDR3 is 16 residues. Trimming removed 5 bases at V and 1 base at J, with 12 bases between.

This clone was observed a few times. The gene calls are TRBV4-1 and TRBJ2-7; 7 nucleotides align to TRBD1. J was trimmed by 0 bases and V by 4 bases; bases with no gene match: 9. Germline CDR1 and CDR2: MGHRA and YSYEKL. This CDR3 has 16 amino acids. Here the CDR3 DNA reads TGCGCCAGCAGCCCCCTGCTACAGGGGACCTCCTACGAGCAGTACTTC. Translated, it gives CASSPLLQGTSYEQYF.

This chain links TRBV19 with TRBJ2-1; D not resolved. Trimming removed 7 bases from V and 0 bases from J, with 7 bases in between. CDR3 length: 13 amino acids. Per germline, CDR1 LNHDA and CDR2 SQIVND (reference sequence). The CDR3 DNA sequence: TGTGCCAGTATTGAGAGCTCCTACAATGAGCAGTTCTTC. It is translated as CASIESSYNEQFF.

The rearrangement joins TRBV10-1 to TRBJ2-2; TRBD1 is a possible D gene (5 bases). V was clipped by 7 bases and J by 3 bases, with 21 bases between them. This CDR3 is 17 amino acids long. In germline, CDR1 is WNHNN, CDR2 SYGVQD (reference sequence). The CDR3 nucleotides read TGCGCCAGCACTAGGAATGACAGTGGACATGACACCGGGGAGCTGTTTTTT. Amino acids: CASTRNDSGHDTGELFF.

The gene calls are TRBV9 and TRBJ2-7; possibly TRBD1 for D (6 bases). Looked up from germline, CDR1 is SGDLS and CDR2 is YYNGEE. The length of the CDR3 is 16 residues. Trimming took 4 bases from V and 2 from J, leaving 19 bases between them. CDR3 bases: TGTGCCAGCAGCCCGCCCCCCGGACAGCTTCCCTACGAGCAGTACTTC. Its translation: CASSPPPGQLPYEQYF.

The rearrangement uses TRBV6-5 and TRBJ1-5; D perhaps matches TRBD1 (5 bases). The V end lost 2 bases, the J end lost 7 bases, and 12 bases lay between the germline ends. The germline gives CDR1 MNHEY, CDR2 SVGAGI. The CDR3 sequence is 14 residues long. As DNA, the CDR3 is TGTGCCAGCAGTTACGTCAGGGCAGGGCAGCCCCAGCATTTT. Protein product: CASSYVRAGQPQHF.

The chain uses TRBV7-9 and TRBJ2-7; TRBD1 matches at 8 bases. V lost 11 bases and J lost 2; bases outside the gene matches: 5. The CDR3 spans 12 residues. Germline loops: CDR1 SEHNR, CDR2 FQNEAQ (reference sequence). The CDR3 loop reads CAGGQGPYEQYF. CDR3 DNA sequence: TGTGCCGGCGGACAGGGACCCTACGAGCAGTACTTC.

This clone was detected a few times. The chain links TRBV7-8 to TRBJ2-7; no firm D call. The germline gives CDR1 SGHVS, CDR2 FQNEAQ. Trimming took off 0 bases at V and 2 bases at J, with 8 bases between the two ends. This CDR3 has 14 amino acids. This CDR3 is CASSLATLAYEQYF. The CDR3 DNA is TGTGCCAGCAGCTTAGCGACTCTGGCCTACGAGCAGTACTTC.

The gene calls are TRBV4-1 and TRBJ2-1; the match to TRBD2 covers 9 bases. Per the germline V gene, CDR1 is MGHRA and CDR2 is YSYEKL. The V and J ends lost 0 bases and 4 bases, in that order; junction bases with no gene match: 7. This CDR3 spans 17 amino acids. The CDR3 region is CASSQESRTSVYNEQFF. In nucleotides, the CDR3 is TGCGCCAGCAGCCAAGAATCTCGGACTAGCGTATACAATGAGCAGTTCTTC.

Here the CDR3 reads CASSLFPSGGTYEQYF. CDR3 in DNA: TGTGCCAGCAGTTTATTTCCTAGCGGGGGGACCTACGAGCAGTACTTC. This chain links TRBV27 with TRBJ2-7; 11 bases fit TRBD2. CDR1 MNHEY and CDR2 SMNVEV come from the germline V gene (reference sequence). This CDR3 contains 16 residues. The V segment lost 1 base and the J segment 2 bases; nucleotides outside the gene matches: 4.

As DNA, the CDR3 is TGTGCCAGCAGTAACAACGCTGATGAGCAGTTCTTC. Its protein is CASSNNADEQFF. V is TRBV13 and J is TRBJ2-1; D is ambiguous. Trimming shortened V by 6 bases and J by 8 bases, and 11 bases separated the two germline ends. This CDR3 region has 12 residues. Germline values: CDR1 PRHDT, CDR2 FYEKMQ (reference sequence).

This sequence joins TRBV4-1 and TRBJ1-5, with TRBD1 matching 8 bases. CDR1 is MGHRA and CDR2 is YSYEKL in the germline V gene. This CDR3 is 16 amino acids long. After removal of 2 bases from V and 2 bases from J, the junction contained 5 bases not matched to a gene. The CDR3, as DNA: TGCGCCAGCAGCCAATCAGGGGGCGCGGGCAATCAGCCCCAGCATTTT. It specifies CASSQSGGAGNQPQHF.

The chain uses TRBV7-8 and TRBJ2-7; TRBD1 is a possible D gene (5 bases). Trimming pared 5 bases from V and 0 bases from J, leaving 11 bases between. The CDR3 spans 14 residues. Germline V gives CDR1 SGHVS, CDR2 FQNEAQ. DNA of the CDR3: TGTGCCAGCAGCCAGCAGGGTCCCTCCTACGAGCAGTACTTC. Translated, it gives CASSQQGPSYEQYF.

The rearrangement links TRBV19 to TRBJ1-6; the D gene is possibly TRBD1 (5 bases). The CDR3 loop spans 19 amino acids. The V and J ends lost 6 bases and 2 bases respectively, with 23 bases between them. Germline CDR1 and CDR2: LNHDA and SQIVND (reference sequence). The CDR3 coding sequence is TGTGCCAGTAGCAACCCGCCGACAGAGGTAGTTCCCTATAATTCACCCCTCCACTTT. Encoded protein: CASSNPPTEVVPYNSPLHF. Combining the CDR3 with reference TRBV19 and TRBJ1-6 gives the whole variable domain DGGITQSPKYLFRKEGQNVTLSCEQNLNHDAMYWYRQDPGQGLRLIYYSQIVNDFQKGDIAEGYSVSREKKESFPLTVTSAQKNPTAFYLCASSNPPTEVVPYNSPLHFGNGTRLTVT.

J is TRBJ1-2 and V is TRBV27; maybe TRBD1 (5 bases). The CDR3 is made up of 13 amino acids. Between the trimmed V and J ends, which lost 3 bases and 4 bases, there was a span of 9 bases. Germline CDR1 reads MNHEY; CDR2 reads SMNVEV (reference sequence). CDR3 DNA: TGTGCCAGCAGTTTGGGAGGGGCCTATGGCTACACCTTC. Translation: CASSLGGAYGYTF.

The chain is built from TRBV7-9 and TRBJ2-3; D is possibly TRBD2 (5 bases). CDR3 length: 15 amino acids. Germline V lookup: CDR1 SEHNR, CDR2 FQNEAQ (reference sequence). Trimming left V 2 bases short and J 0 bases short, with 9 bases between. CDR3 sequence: CASSLLGGSTDTQYF. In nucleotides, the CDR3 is TGTGCCAGCAGCTTACTGGGCGGGAGCACAGATACGCAGTATTTT.